The sequence of this TCR beta chain was determined in a study of T cells in Graves' hyperthyroidism and ophthalmopathy. Patients with uncontrolled infections, other autoimmune diseases, pregnancy or lactation were excluded. Researchers took RNA transcripts and amplified the TCR beta CDR3 regions from them. Researchers ran a first-round RT-PCR on the TCR CDR3 using the HTBI primer set. TCRdb re-called the multiplex PCR reads through MiXCR, storing one row per CDR3 protein. The data hold a few hundred thousand distinct CDR3 sequences, with around 14% observed a single time. This clonotype came up many times. Trimming removed 6 bases at V and 5 bases at J, with 16 bases between. The CDR3 extends over 14 amino acids. The germline gives CDR1 MDHEN, CDR2 SYDVKM.

V usage is TRBV28 and J usage is TRBJ1-1; the D gene is possibly TRBD1 (6 bases). Sequenced material: blood. The origin of this receptor is a woman in her twenties or thirties with Graves' hyperthyroidism. The CDR3 protein is CASSAGGRDTEAFF. The CDR3 nucleotides read TGTGCCAGCAGCGCGGGGGGGCGGGATACTGAAGCTTTCTTT.